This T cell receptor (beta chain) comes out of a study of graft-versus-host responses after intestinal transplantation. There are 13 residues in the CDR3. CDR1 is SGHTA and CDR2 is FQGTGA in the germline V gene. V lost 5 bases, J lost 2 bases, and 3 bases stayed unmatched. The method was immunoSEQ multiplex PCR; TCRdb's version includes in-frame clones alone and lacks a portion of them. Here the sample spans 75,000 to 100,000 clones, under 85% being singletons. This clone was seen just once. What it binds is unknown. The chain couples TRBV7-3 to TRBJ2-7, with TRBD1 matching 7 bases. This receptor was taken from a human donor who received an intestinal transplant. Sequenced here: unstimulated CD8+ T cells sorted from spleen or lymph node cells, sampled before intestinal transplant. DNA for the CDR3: TGTGCCAGCAGCGTCGACAGGGCCTACGAGCAGTACTTC. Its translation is CASSVDRAYEQYF.